Shown below are 23 T cell receptor beta chains from a single sample sequenced in a study of Graves' ophthalmopathy and Graves' hyperthyroidism. As the template, RNA transcripts were used to amplify TCR beta CDR3 regions. An initial RT-PCR round employing HTBI primers preceded a second-round multiplex PCR. From the multiplex PCR reads, TCRdb called clonotypes with MiXCR, one entry per CDR3 protein. This sample has around 670,000 distinct CDR3 sequences, with about 44% found just once. Sequencing used peripheral blood. These receptors were taken from an adult man with Graves' ophthalmopathy.

The chain links TRBV19 to TRBJ2-2; 8 bases align to TRBD1. This CDR3 contains 14 residues. V lost 6 bases and J lost 3; bases outside the gene matches: 3. The V gene's germline CDR1 is LNHDA and CDR2 SQIVND (reference sequence). The CDR3 coding sequence is TGTGCCAGTAGGGACAGGGCATACACCGGGGAGCTGTTTTTT. Translation gives CASRDRAYTGELFF.

This clonotype was detected a few times. V gene TRBV19 combines with J gene TRBJ2-7; D is perhaps TRBD1 (6 bases). Germline V gene data show CDR1 as LNHDA and CDR2 as SQIVND (reference sequence). The CDR3 runs to 13 residues. V was trimmed by 9 bases and J by 0 bases, leaving 12 bases between them. CDR3 nucleotide sequence: TGTGCCAGGGACAGATTATACTCCTACGAGCAGTACTTC. It encodes CARDRLYSYEQYF.

This chain connects TRBV3-1 to TRBJ1-4, with 9 bases matching TRBD1. V shed 5 bases and J 5 bases; nucleotides not matched to a gene: 6. The CDR3 length is 15 residues. Germline V gene lookup returns CDR1 LGHDT and CDR2 YNNKEL (reference sequence). The CDR3 sequence is CASSEGTGKNEKLFF. The CDR3 bases are TGTGCCAGCAGCGAAGGGACAGGGAAGAATGAAAAACTGTTTTTT.

This clonotype was seen at least ten times. The V and J genes are TRBV7-2 and TRBJ2-7; TRBD1 agrees at 9 bases. Losses at the gene ends were 3 bases for V and 3 bases for J; bases not matched to a gene: 3. The length of the CDR3 is 14 residues. The germline CDR1 and CDR2 sequences are SGHTA and FQGNSA. The CDR3 DNA is TGTGCCAGCAGCTTGGGACAGGGTGTCTACGAGCAGTACTTC. Translation: CASSLGQGVYEQYF.

The J gene is TRBJ2-2, the V gene TRBV5-1; D call uncertain. CDR3 length: 14 amino acids. Deletions cut 4 bases from V and 0 bases from J, with 7 bases between. Germline V gene sequence: CDR1 SGHRS, CDR2 YFSETQ. As DNA, the CDR3 is TGCGCCAGCAGCCGCGAATCGAACACCGGGGAGCTGTTTTTT. This codes for CASSRESNTGELFF.

Details on this clonotype: Since a much larger clone is just one base distant, this may be a read error. The chain employs TRBV20-1 and TRBJ2-5; D ambiguous. Germline V gene sequence: CDR1 DFQATT, CDR2 SNEGSKA (reference sequence). Trimming pared 8 bases from V and 0 bases from J, leaving 16 bases between. CDR3 size: 14 residues. CDR3 in amino acids: CSTLRMEYQETQYF. CDR3 coding DNA: TGCAGTACCCTGCGTATGGAGTACCAAGAGACCCAGTACTTC.

At least ten counts were recorded for this clonotype. This chain links TRBV7-2 with TRBJ2-2, with D tentatively TRBD1 (5 bases). CDR1 is SGHTA, CDR2 FQGNSA, per germline. Trimming pared 2 bases from V and 6 bases from J, leaving 10 bases between. The CDR3 sequence is 14 residues long. CDR3 in amino acids: CASSLSRGAGELFF. CDR3 DNA sequence: TGTGCCAGCAGCTTATCAAGGGGTGCCGGGGAGCTGTTTTTT.

CDR3 bases: TGTGCCAGCAGTAGGACACAAACCGGGGAGCTGTTTTTT. It yields the protein CASSRTQTGELFF. The chain couples TRBV7-9 to TRBJ2-2, with a tentative D call TRBD1 (5 bases). Trimming took 6 bases from V and 5 from J, leaving 10 bases between them. Per the germline V gene, CDR1 is SEHNR and CDR2 is FQNEAQ (reference sequence). This CDR3 has 13 residues.

The chain combines TRBV11-2 with TRBJ2-2; D possibly corresponds to TRBD1 (6 bases). Trimming took off 5 bases at V and 4 bases at J, with 14 bases between the two ends. Germline-derived CDR1 and CDR2 are SGHAT and FQNNGV. This CDR3 is built from 15 residues. CDR3 protein: CASSMRRTATGELFF. Here the CDR3 DNA reads TGTGCCAGCAGCATGCGGCGGACAGCCACCGGGGAGCTGTTTTTT.

This clonotype was seen at least ten times. The gene calls are TRBV10-3 and TRBJ1-2, with D maybe TRBD1 (5 bases). The CDR3 totals 12 residues. Germline CDR1 and CDR2: ENHRY and SYGVKD. V was cut by 2 bases and J by 7 bases, with 8 bases left in between. CDR3 DNA sequence: TGTGCCATCAGTGAGAGGGACTCTGGCTACACCTTC. Translation gives CAISERDSGYTF.

This clonotype appeared many times. The chain uses TRBV29-1 and TRBJ1-1; 7 nucleotides align to TRBD1. Germline trimming cut 1 base from V and 5 bases from J; bases unmatched to any gene: 7. The CDR3 totals 14 residues. Germline V lookup: CDR1 SQVTM, CDR2 ANQGSEA. The CDR3 is CSVEGGGGGTEAFF. The CDR3 nucleotides are TGCAGCGTTGAAGGAGGGGGCGGAGGGACTGAAGCTTTCTTT.

The chain joins TRBV7-9 to TRBJ2-7; tentatively, D is TRBD1 (6 bases). Germline V gives CDR1 SEHNR, CDR2 FQNEAQ (reference sequence). The CDR3 totals 13 residues. Trimming took 5 bases from V and 6 from J, leaving 14 bases between them. The CDR3 DNA follows: TGTGCCAGCAGCGTAGGGGGTGGGGCCGAGCAGTACTTC. Translation gives CASSVGGGAEQYF.

This clonotype was found many times. V is TRBV7-8 and J is TRBJ2-6, with D perhaps matching TRBD2 (6 bases). Trimming shortened V by 7 bases and J by 0 bases, and 10 bases separated the two germline ends. Germline V gene sequence: CDR1 SGHVS, CDR2 FQNEAQ. CDR3 length equals 15 residues. The chain's CDR3 is CASTTGGSGANVLTF. In nucleotides, the CDR3 is TGTGCCAGCACCACCGGGGGCTCTGGGGCCAACGTCCTGACTTTC.

This clonotype was counted only a few times. This chain joins TRBV10-2 and TRBJ1-3; 10 nucleotides align to TRBD1. CDR3 length: 18 amino acids. The germline V gene encodes CDR1 WSHSY and CDR2 SAAADI. The V segment lost 8 bases and the J segment 3 bases; nucleotides outside the gene matches: 16. Here the CDR3 DNA reads TGCGCCAGCGCCAAGTCCCGGGACAGGGGACGGGTTGGAAACACCATATATTTT. Its translation is CASAKSRDRGRVGNTIYF.

This clonotype was seen only a few times. One end of the junction does not line up with germline, which may come from a read error. The chain recombines TRBV10-3 with TRBJ2-7; D may be TRBD2 (5 bases). Germline loops: CDR1 ENHRY, CDR2 SYGVKD. This CDR3 region has 13 residues. The CDR3, as DNA: TGTGCCAGCAGTTCCCCCGGGGTGGGCGAGCAGTACTTC. Encoded protein: CASSSPGVGEQYF.

The CDR3 loop reads CASSFSFWLGRSNYGYTF. The CDR3 DNA sequence: TGTGCCAGCAGCTTTTCTTTCTGGTTGGGCAGGTCTAACTATGGCTACACCTTC. This rearrangement joins TRBV2 to TRBJ1-2; D not certain. The V end lost 6 bases, the J end lost 0 bases, and 23 bases lay between the germline ends. The V gene's germline CDR1 is SNHLY and CDR2 FYNNEI. This CDR3 is 18 amino acids long.

The chain has TRBV11-2 and TRBJ1-4; 9 bases align to TRBD1. The junction had 4 bases not matched to a gene; V was cut back by 5 bases and J by 0 bases. Germline CDR1 SGHAT, CDR2 FQNNGV. The CDR3 length is 16 residues. CDR3 in amino acids: CASSGGQGATNEKLFF. In DNA, the CDR3 is TGTGCCAGCAGCGGGGGACAGGGCGCAACTAATGAAAAACTGTTTTTT.

This clonotype has at least ten counts. The chain uses TRBV19 and TRBJ1-2, with D possibly being TRBD1 (6 bases). The germline V gene encodes CDR1 LNHDA and CDR2 SQIVND (reference sequence). Trimming took 5 bases from V and 6 from J, leaving 13 bases between them. CDR3 length: 13 residues. The CDR3 bases are TGTGCCAGTAGTTACAGGGCGCGCAATGGCTACACCTTC. Translated: CASSYRARNGYTF.

This clonotype was detected only a few times. V usage is TRBV7-9 and J usage is TRBJ2-5; tentative D call: TRBD2 (5 bases). V was trimmed by 5 bases and J by 2 bases, leaving 18 bases between them. There are 16 residues in the CDR3. The V gene's germline CDR1 is SEHNR and CDR2 FQNEAQ (reference sequence). The CDR3 region is CASSQGRGGTQETQYF. For the CDR3, the DNA is TGTGCCAGCAGCCAAGGACGGGGTGGTACACAAGAGACCCAGTACTTC.

This chain joins TRBV24-1 and TRBJ1-5; 7 bases fit TRBD1. This CDR3 comprises 15 residues. From germline, CDR1 is KGHDR and CDR2 SFDVKD. Germline trimming cut 5 bases from V and 6 bases from J; bases unmatched to any gene: 9. CDR3 residues: CATSASDREAQPQHF. The CDR3 DNA sequence: TGTGCCACCAGTGCGAGCGACAGGGAGGCTCAGCCCCAGCATTTT.

This clonotype was observed at least ten times. The rearrangement uses TRBV20-1 and TRBJ2-7; a possible D gene is TRBD1 (5 bases). CDR1 and CDR2 from the germline V gene are DFQATT and SNEGSKA (reference sequence). Trimming left V 6 bases short and J 4 bases short, with 10 bases between. The CDR3 totals 11 residues. CDR3 region: CSAHDRYEQYF. In DNA form, the CDR3 reads TGCAGTGCACACGACAGATACGAGCAGTACTTC.

This CDR3 is CASSESGDSPLRYTF. CDR3 nucleotides: TGTGCCAGCAGTGAGTCGGGGGACTCTCCGCTCCGCTACACCTTC. V gene TRBV2 combines with J gene TRBJ1-2, with a possible D match to TRBD1 (5 bases). The CDR3 is 15 residues long. Trimming stripped 3 bases from V and 9 bases from J, with 20 bases between. Germline values: CDR1 SNHLY, CDR2 FYNNEI.

The V and J genes are TRBV2 and TRBJ1-3, with D tentatively TRBD1 (6 bases). This CDR3 has 12 residues. Between the trimmed V and J ends, which lost 8 bases and 7 bases, there was a span of 12 bases. Germline assignment: CDR1 SNHLY and CDR2 FYNNEI. The CDR3 DNA is TGTGCCAGCCACAGGGAGTGGAACACCATATATTTT. Translation: CASHREWNTIYF.